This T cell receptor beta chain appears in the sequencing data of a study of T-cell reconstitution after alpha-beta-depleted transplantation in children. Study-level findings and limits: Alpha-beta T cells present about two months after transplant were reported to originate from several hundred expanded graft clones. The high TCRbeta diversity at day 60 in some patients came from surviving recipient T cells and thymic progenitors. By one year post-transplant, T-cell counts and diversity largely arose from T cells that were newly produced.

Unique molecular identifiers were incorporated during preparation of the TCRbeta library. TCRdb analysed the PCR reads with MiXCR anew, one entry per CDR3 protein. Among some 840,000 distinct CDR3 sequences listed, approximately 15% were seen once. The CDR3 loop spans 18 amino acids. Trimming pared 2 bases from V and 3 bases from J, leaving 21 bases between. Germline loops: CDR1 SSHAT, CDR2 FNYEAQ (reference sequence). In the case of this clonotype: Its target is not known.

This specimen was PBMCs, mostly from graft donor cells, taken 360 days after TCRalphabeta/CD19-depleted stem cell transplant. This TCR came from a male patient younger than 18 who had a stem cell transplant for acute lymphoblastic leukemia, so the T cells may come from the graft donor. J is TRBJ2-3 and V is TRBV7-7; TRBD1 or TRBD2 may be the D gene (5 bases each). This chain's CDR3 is CASSLPTPWRWGTDTQYF. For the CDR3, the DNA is TGTGCCAGCAGCTTACCAACTCCGTGGCGCTGGGGGACAGATACGCAGTATTTT.